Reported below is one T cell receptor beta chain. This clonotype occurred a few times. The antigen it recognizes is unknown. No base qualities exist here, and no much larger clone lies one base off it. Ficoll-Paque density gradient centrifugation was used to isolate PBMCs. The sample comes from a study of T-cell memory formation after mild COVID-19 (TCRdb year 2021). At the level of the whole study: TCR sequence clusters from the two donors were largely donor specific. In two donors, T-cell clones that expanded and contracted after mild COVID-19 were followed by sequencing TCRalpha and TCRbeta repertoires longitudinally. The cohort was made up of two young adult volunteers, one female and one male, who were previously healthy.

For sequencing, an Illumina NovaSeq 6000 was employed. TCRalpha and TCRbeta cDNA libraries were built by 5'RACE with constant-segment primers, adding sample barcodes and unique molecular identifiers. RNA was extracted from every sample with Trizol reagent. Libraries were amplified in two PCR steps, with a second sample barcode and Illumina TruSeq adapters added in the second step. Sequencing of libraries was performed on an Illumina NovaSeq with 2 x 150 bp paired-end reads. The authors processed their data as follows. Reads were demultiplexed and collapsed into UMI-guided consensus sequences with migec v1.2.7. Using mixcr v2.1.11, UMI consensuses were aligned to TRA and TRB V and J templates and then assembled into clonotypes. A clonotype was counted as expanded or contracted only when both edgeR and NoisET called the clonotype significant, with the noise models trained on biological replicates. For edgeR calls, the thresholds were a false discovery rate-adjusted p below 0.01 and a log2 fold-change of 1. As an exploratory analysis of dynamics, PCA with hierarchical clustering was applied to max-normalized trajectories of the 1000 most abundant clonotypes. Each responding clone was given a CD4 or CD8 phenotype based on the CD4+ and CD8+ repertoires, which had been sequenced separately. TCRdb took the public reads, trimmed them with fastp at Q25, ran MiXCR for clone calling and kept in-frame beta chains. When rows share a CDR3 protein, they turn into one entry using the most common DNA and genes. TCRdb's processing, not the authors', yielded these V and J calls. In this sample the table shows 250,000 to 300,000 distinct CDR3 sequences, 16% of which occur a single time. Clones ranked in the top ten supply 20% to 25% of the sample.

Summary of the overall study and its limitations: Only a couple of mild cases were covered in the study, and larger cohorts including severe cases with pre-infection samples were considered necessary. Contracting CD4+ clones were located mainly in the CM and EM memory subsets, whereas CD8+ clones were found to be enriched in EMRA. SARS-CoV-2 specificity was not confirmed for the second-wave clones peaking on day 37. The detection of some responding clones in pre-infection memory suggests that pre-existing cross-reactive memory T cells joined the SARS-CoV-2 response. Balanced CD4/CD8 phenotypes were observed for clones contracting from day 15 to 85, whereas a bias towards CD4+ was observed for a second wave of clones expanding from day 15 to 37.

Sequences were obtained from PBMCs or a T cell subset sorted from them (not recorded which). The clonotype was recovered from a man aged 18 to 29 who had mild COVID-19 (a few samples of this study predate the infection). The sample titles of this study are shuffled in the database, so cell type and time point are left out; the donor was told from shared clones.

The DNA sequence reads TGCGCCAGCAGCCAAGGTGGGACAGGGGGTTACGAGCAGTACTTC. Translated, this is CASSQGGTGGYEQYF. This receptor chain uses TRBV4-3 and TRBJ2-7, and 11 junction bases match TRBD1. The CDR3 has 15 amino acids, counting the end cysteine and phenylalanine. This entry keeps only the CDR3 DNA: 45 bases, framed from base 1. From a lookup of the germline V gene, CDR1 and CDR2 are LGHNA and YSLEER. After removal of 1 base from V and 4 bases from J, the junction retains 3 bases not matched to a gene.